This T cell receptor beta chain was observed in a study of blood T cell repertoires in COVID-19. Study-wide context: The United States, Italy and Spain supplied acute and convalescent COVID-19 samples. PBMCs, B-cell-depleted T cells, or T cells provided the cDNA or gDNA that made up the material.

CDR1 is MRHNA, CDR2 SNTAGT, per germline. The CDR3 has 16 residues. The trim removed 5 bases at V and 4 bases at J, leaving 7 bases unmatched. Enrolment of Seattle patients took place during active infection, and they were followed longitudinally. In the original workflow: Counts of nucleated cells, estimated from reference gene primer amplification, were obtained. Data came from immunoSEQ multiplex PCR; TCRdb stores just in-frame clones and leaves some out. V, J and clone size were drawn from that table, and D and trimming were deduced from the DNA. Among about 350,000 clones listed, roughly 87% were seen once.

The origin of this receptor is a man younger than 40 with COVID-19, enrolled during active disease. The chain is built from TRBV6-4 and TRBJ2-1, with 11 nucleotides matching TRBD2. Input material: peripheral blood. The CDR3 bases are TGTGCCAGCAGTAAGGGACTAGCGGTGAAATACAATGAGCAGTTCTTC. Protein sequence: CASSKGLAVKYNEQFF.